The rows below give T cell receptor beta chains drawn from one sample of a study of CD8 T cells in Susac syndrome. From the immunoSEQ multiplex PCR reads, TCRdb called clonotypes with MiXCR, one entry per CDR3 protein. The top ten hold approximately 0.11% of the sample, which has approximately 150,000 distinct CDR3 sequences, around 95% seen once. The sample comprised CD4+ T cells from PBMCs. The receptor set was obtained from a human donor with multiple sclerosis. The CDR3 runs from the conserved cysteine through the conserved F or W. Fields, in order: D gene, clone size, V gene, J gene, CDR3 protein, CDR3 DNA. The D gene is left open where the match is weak. Clone size is stated in some rows and not others, as once, few, many or a class when expanded.

>TRBD1|.|TRBV12-3/TRBV12-4|TRBJ2-2
CASSSLGTANTGELFF
TGTGCCAGCAGTTCCCTCGGGACAGCGAACACCGGGGAGCTGTTTTTT
>.|.|TRBV28|TRBJ1-5
CASRASASSNQPQHF
TGTGCCAGCAGAGCAAGCGCCTCTAGCAATCAGCCCCAGCATTTT
>.|.|TRBV7-8|TRBJ2-6
CASSLVLNSGANVLTF
TGTGCCAGCAGCTTAGTACTCAACTCTGGGGCCAACGTCCTGACTTTC
>.|.|TRBV7-9|TRBJ2-5
CASSSQNSPVTQYF
TGTGCCAGCAGCTCCCAGAACAGTCCAGTAACCCAGTACTTC
>.|.|TRBV3-1|TRBJ1-1
CASSQANGRTEAFF
TGTGCCAGCAGCCAAGCAAATGGGAGGACTGAAGCTTTCTTT
>.|.|TRBV12-5|TRBJ2-1
CASGPSGGPGEQFF
TGTGCTAGTGGCCCGAGTGGGGGGCCGGGTGAGCAGTTCTTC
>.|once|TRBV12-3/TRBV12-4|TRBJ1-5
CASSTGYSNQPQHF
TGTGCCAGCAGCACGGGGTATAGCAATCAGCCCCAGCATTTT
>TRBD1|.|TRBV27|TRBJ2-2
CASGRWDSRTGELFF
TGTGCCAGCGGAAGATGGGACAGTCGCACCGGGGAGCTGTTTTTT
>.|.|TRBV5-6|TRBJ2-1
CASSLVGRGGGEQFF
TGTGCCAGCAGCTTGGTCGGCAGAGGAGGGGGTGAGCAGTTCTTC
>.|.|TRBV27|TRBJ1-5
CASRRRGNQPQHF
TGTGCCAGCAGACGACGGGGCAATCAGCCCCAGCATTTT
>.|.|TRBV20-1|TRBJ2-3
CSAEGGMSTDTQYF
TGCAGTGCCGAGGGGGGGATGAGCACAGATACGCAGTATTTT
>.|.|TRBV30|TRBJ1-4
CAWTERGGREKLFF
TGTGCCTGGACCGAGAGGGGGGGACGTGAAAAACTGTTTTTT
>.|.|TRBV19|TRBJ1-1
CASSGGYNTEAFF
TGTGCCAGTAGTGGGGGTTACAACACTGAAGCTTTCTTT
>.|.|TRBV12-3/TRBV12-4|TRBJ1-2
CASSPAGGGGYGYTF
TGTGCCAGCAGCCCCGCGGGTGGGGGCGGCTATGGCTACACCTTC
>.|.|TRBV5-4|TRBJ1-1
CASSWDPGRRGTEAFF
TGTGCCAGCAGCTGGGACCCGGGACGCCGGGGAACTGAAGCTTTCTTT
>TRBD2|.|TRBV19|TRBJ2-3
CASSGRGANTQYF
TGTGCCAGTAGCGGGAGGGGGGCGAATACGCAGTATTTT
>.|.|TRBV29-1|TRBJ1-1
CSVPKETEAFF
TGCAGCGTCCCCAAGGAAACTGAAGCTTTCTTT
>.|.|TRBV29-1|TRBJ1-2
CSVFDTGPSSYGYTF
TGCAGCGTCTTTGATACAGGGCCCTCCTCCTATGGCTACACCTTC
>TRBD1|once|TRBV13|TRBJ1-2
CASSTRDRGAANYGYTF
TGTGCCAGCAGCACACGGGACAGGGGGGCAGCTAACTATGGCTACACCTTC
>.|.|TRBV20-1|TRBJ2-3
CSAEALLPGTQYF
TGCAGCGCCGAGGCCCTTTTGCCCGGTACGCAGTATTTT
>TRBD1|once|TRBV29-1|TRBJ1-2
CSVEGTGGDYGYTF
TGCAGCGTTGAAGGGACAGGGGGCGACTATGGCTACACCTTC
>TRBD2|.|TRBV7-9|TRBJ2-2
CASSQSRSAGLWDTGELFF
TGTGCCAGCAGCCAATCGAGGTCGGCGGGACTATGGGACACCGGGGAGCTGTTTTTT
>.|.|TRBV30|TRBJ1-2
CAWIVNRVDNYGYTF
TGTGCCTGGATTGTAAACAGGGTGGATAACTATGGCTACACCTTC
>TRBD2|.|TRBV29-1|TRBJ2-7
CSVEGLAGGLSYEQYF
TGCAGCGTTGAAGGGCTAGCGGGAGGACTATCCTACGAGCAGTACTTC
>TRBD1|.|TRBV12-3/TRBV12-4|TRBJ1-1
CASSLSGGKTEAFF
TGTGCCAGCAGTTTATCAGGGGGTAAGACTGAAGCTTTCTTT
>TRBD2|.|TRBV4-2|TRBJ2-5
CASSQDQGLAGTETQYF
TGTGCCAGCAGCCAAGACCAGGGACTAGCGGGAACGGAGACCCAGTACTTC
>.|.|TRBV3-1|TRBJ1-1
CASSQRGVEHEAFF
TGTGCCAGCAGCCAGAGGGGAGTTGAACATGAAGCTTTCTTT
>TRBD1|.|TRBV12-3/TRBV12-4|TRBJ2-5
CASSSIIGPQGSGETQYF
TGTGCCAGCAGTTCCATTATAGGTCCACAGGGGTCCGGGGAGACCCAGTACTTC
>.|.|TRBV15|TRBJ2-7
CATSRPDYSYEQYF
TGTGCCACCAGCAGACCTGATTACTCCTACGAGCAGTACTTC
>TRBD1|.|TRBV2|TRBJ2-3
CASSADRGRISDTQYF
TGTGCCAGCAGTGCTGACAGGGGGCGGATTTCAGATACGCAGTATTTT
>TRBD1|.|TRBV9|TRBJ2-7
CASSATGALDYEQYF
TGTGCCAGCAGCGCGACAGGGGCCCTCGACTACGAGCAGTACTTC
>TRBD1|.|TRBV28|TRBJ1-5
CASSLAGDSQPQHF
TGTGCCAGCAGTTTGGCAGGGGACAGTCAGCCCCAGCATTTT
>TRBD2|.|TRBV14|TRBJ2-1
CASSQEEFPSGSVNEQFF
TGTGCCAGCAGCCAAGAGGAATTCCCCAGCGGGAGTGTCAATGAGCAGTTCTTC